This T cell receptor (beta chain) was profiled in a study of chemoradiotherapy in HPV16-positive cancers. With 1 base removed from V and 4 bases from J, the gap between germline ends came to 10 bases. This CDR3 region has 14 residues. CDR1 is LGHNA, CDR2 YNFKEQ, per germline. The assay was immunoSEQ multiplex PCR, and TCRdb's table has in-frame clones only and misses some. This table has 20,000 to 25,000 clones, 80% to 90% appearing once. This clone appeared a few times. Sequencing used blood, obtained from a patient who underwent chemoradiotherapy. This receptor was obtained from a human donor with HPV-associated anogenital cancer. This sequence joins TRBV4-2 and TRBJ1-1, with TRBD1 as a possible D gene (5 bases). The CDR3 region is CASSQVLGGTEAFF. CDR3 nucleotides: TGTGCCAGCAGCCAAGTGCTTGGGGGCACTGAAGCTTTCTTT.